What follows are 27 T cell receptor beta chains derived from one specimen sequenced in a study of regulatory T cells in long-lasting Graves disease. For TCR beta, libraries came from iRepertoire HTBI primers and Arm-PCR of CDR3 regions. TCRdb reanalysed the multiplex PCR reads using MiXCR and keeps one entry per CDR3 protein. This sample yields about 460,000 distinct CDR3 sequences, of which approximately 23% are seen a single time; around 12% belongs to the top ten. Time point here: persistent/refractory GD, antithyroid drugs over 5 years with positive TRAb. Making the TCR library involved RNA that had been extracted from PBMCs. The source material was peripheral blood mononuclear cells (PBMCs), sampled when the disease was refractory, from a patient treated with antithyroid drugs. These TCRs come from a female donor with Graves disease.

The genes are TRBV28 and TRBJ1-6, with 8 positions matching TRBD1. There are 16 residues in the CDR3. Per the germline V gene, CDR1 is MDHEN and CDR2 is SYDVKM. With V trimmed by 4 bases and J by 13 bases, 15 bases remained unmatched. In DNA, the CDR3 is TGTGCCAGCAGTTGGACAGGGTTTGGTGCCGAATTCCCCCTCCACTTT. Protein: CASSWTGFGAEFPLHF.

The rearrangement links TRBV29-1 to TRBJ1-4; D gene unclear. The CDR3 loop spans 11 amino acids. Germline V lookup: CDR1 SQVTM, CDR2 ANQGSEA. Trimming pared 2 bases from V and 8 bases from J, leaving 6 bases between. CDR3 coding DNA: TGCAGCGTTGAATCGAGGGAAAAACTGTTTTTT. Encoded protein: CSVESREKLFF.

The chain couples TRBV15 to TRBJ1-1, with 7 bases aligning to TRBD1. The CDR3 extends over 15 amino acids. Germline CDR1 is LNHNV and CDR2 is YYDKDF (reference sequence). Trimming removed 5 bases from V and 0 bases from J; junction bases left unmatched: 6. The CDR3 DNA is TGTGCCACCAGCGCCTGGACAGGAATGAACACTGAAGCTTTCTTT. Translation gives CATSAWTGMNTEAFF.

This clonotype has at least ten counts. V is TRBV12-3 or TRBV12-4 and J is TRBJ2-5; a weak D match, TRBD2 (6 bases). Trimming left V 6 bases short and J 10 bases short, with 18 bases between. The CDR3 runs to 13 residues. The CDR3 spells CASSFGRQGDQYF. CDR3 in DNA: TGTGCCAGCAGCTTCGGGAGACAAGGGGACCAGTACTTC.

Comments on this clonotype: This clone may be a read error of a much larger clone one base away. The chain has TRBV10-3 and TRBJ2-5, with 10 bases aligning to TRBD2. The junction had 10 bases not matched to a gene; V was cut back by 10 bases and J by 2 bases. Germline loops: CDR1 ENHRY, CDR2 SYGVKD. This CDR3 has 15 amino acids. As DNA, the CDR3 is TGTGCCACCAGCAAAGGACTAGCGGAACAAGAGACCCAGTACTTC. Encoded protein: CATSKGLAEQETQYF.

This clonotype showed up many times. The chain combines TRBV12-3 or TRBV12-4 with TRBJ1-1; D gene ambiguous. Trimming cost V 7 bases and J 0 bases, with 12 bases left between them. The CDR3 loop spans 14 amino acids. Here the CDR3 reads CASTSGGMNTEAFF. In nucleotides, the CDR3 is TGTGCCAGCACCTCTGGAGGCATGAACACTGAAGCTTTCTTT.

In this sample, this clonotype turned up many times. This sequence joins TRBV2 and TRBJ2-7; D possibly corresponds to TRBD1 (5 bases). CDR1 is SNHLY, CDR2 FYNNEI, per germline. The CDR3 is 14 residues long. V was shortened by 6 bases and J by 1 base, with 13 bases between the two germline ends. CDR3: CASRSPRQSYEQYF. The DNA for the CDR3 is TGTGCCAGCAGATCCCCGAGACAGTCCTACGAGCAGTACTTC.

As for this clonotype: This may be a read error: a much more frequent sequence differs by one nucleotide. The chain employs TRBV28 and TRBJ2-7; tentatively, D is TRBD2 (6 bases). Between the trimmed V and J ends, which lost 6 bases and 6 bases, there was a span of 18 bases. Per germline, CDR1 MDHEN and CDR2 SYDVKM. The CDR3 runs 14 residues. CDR3 sequence (DNA): TGTGCCAGCAGCCCGGACGAGGTCGGGGGCGAGCAGTACTTC. Its protein is CASSPDEVGGEQYF.

The genes are TRBV12-5 and TRBJ1-5, with TRBD1 as a possible D gene (6 bases). Germline lookup yields CDR1 LGHNT and CDR2 FRNRAP. The CDR3 totals 14 residues. With 5 bases removed from V and 6 bases from J, the gap between germline ends came to 14 bases. CDR3 in DNA: TGTGCTAGTGGTCCGTTACAGGGTTTTCAGCCCCAGCATTTT. Its translation is CASGPLQGFQPQHF.

The V and J genes are TRBV7-9 and TRBJ1-5; tentatively, D is TRBD1 (5 bases). Germline V lookup: CDR1 SEHNR, CDR2 FQNEAQ (reference sequence). Trimming removed 2 bases from V and 4 bases from J, with 18 bases in between. This CDR3 spans 17 amino acids. This CDR3 reads CASSLSGAGIQNQPQHF. CDR3 in DNA: TGTGCCAGCAGCTTAAGCGGGGCGGGGATCCAAAATCAGCCCCAGCATTTT.

Ten or more counts support this clonotype. J is TRBJ1-2 and V is TRBV6-5; no reliable D call. Germline V gives CDR1 MNHEY, CDR2 SVGAGI. V lost 0 bases and J lost 2, with 7 bases in between. The CDR3 runs to 14 residues. The DNA for the CDR3 is TGTGCCAGCAGTTACTCGAACGGAAACTATGGCTACACCTTC. Translated, it gives CASSYSNGNYGYTF.

There are many counts of this clonotype. The chain employs TRBV7-2 and TRBJ2-5; 7 bases fit TRBD1. Germline V CDR1 and CDR2: SGHTA, FQGNSA. The junction had 11 bases not matched to a gene; V was cut back by 5 bases and J by 5 bases. The CDR3 length is 15 residues. CDR3 amino acids: CASSVEPGGRETQYF. CDR3 DNA sequence: TGTGCCAGCAGCGTGGAACCAGGGGGAAGGGAGACCCAGTACTTC.

A note on this clonotype: This clone may be a read error of a much larger clone one base away. The chain carries TRBV24-1 and TRBJ2-5; 8 bases map to TRBD2. Trimming took 9 bases from V and 7 from J; bases not matched to a gene: 9. Germline CDR1 is KGHDR and CDR2 is SFDVKD. The CDR3 spans 13 residues. CDR3 in DNA: TGTGCCACCGCAGCGGGAGTTGGAGGGACCCAGTACTTC. Amino acid sequence: CATAAGVGGTQYF.

In this sample, this clonotype turned up many times. The gene calls are TRBV28 and TRBJ1-2; D call uncertain. V lost 2 bases to trimming and J lost 3 bases, with 7 bases between them. This CDR3 comprises 13 residues. Germline CDR1 is MDHEN and CDR2 is SYDVKM. DNA of the CDR3: TGTGCCAGCAGTTTAGACGTTGACTATGGCTACACCTTC. This encodes CASSLDVDYGYTF.

This clonotype was found many times. V usage is TRBV20-1 and J usage is TRBJ2-5; weak D call: TRBD2 (5 bases). CDR1 is DFQATT and CDR2 is SNEGSKA in the germline V gene (reference sequence). Deletions cut 2 bases from V and 2 bases from J, with 9 bases between. The CDR3 runs to 13 residues. The CDR3, as DNA: TGCAGTGCTAGATCCACGGGGCAAGAGACCCAGTACTTC. Amino acid sequence: CSARSTGQETQYF.

The chain uses TRBV9 and TRBJ1-1; D is undetermined. V lost 3 bases and J 1 base, leaving 10 bases between the germline ends. The CDR3 sequence is 14 residues long. Germline lookup yields CDR1 SGDLS and CDR2 YYNGEE. The CDR3 DNA reads TGTGCCAGCAGCGCCATAGGTGCGAACACTGAAGCTTTCTTT. As protein: CASSAIGANTEAFF.

This clonotype occurred many times. This sequence joins TRBV28 and TRBJ1-1; maybe TRBD1 (6 bases). Trimming removed 1 base from V and 4 bases from J, with 10 bases in between. Germline V gives CDR1 MDHEN, CDR2 SYDVKM. The length of the CDR3 is 14 residues. CDR3 amino acids: CASSLFRGSTEAFF. In nucleotides, the CDR3 is TGTGCCAGCAGTTTATTTAGGGGGAGCACTGAAGCTTTCTTT. The full variable domain, with the rest looked up from reference TRBV28 and TRBJ1-1, is DVKVTQSSRYLVKRTGEKVFLECVQDMDHENMFWYRQDPGLGLRLIYFSYDVKMKEKGDIPEGYSVSREKKERFSLILESASTNQTSMYLCASSLFRGSTEAFFGQGTRLTVV.

This clonotype was detected many times. CDR3: CASSVSARDNQPQHF. For the CDR3, the DNA is TGTGCCAGCAGTGTGTCAGCCAGAGACAATCAGCCCCAGCATTTT. The rearrangement joins TRBV2 to TRBJ1-5; D not resolved. The CDR3 sequence is 15 residues long. Germline-derived CDR1 and CDR2 are SNHLY and FYNNEI. The V end was cut by 4 bases, the J end by 3 bases, with 13 bases between.

The V gene is TRBV7-9, the J gene TRBJ1-5; TRBD1 might be the D (6 bases). Per the germline V gene, CDR1 is SEHNR and CDR2 is FQNEAQ (reference sequence). With 5 bases removed from V and 0 bases from J, the gap between germline ends came to 17 bases. The CDR3 length is 17 residues. CDR3 amino acids: CASSENLQGNSNQPQHF. The CDR3 coding sequence is TGTGCCAGCAGCGAAAACCTCCAGGGGAATAGCAATCAGCCCCAGCATTTT.

This clonotype turned up a few times. This chain connects TRBV11-3 to TRBJ1-1, with D maybe TRBD1 (6 bases). This CDR3 is 16 amino acids long. CDR1 and CDR2 from the germline V gene are SGHNT and YENEEA. The ends were cut back, 3 bases at V and 4 bases at J, with 18 bases in the middle. CDR3 sequence: CASSFTGQVLATEAFF. The CDR3 coding sequence is TGTGCCAGCAGCTTCACAGGGCAGGTTTTGGCCACTGAAGCTTTCTTT.

V gene TRBV18 combines with J gene TRBJ1-1; TRBD1 is a possible D gene (5 bases). V lost 6 bases to trimming and J lost 7 bases, with 12 bases between them. Germline V lookup: CDR1 KGHSH, CDR2 LQKENI. The CDR3 runs 12 residues. CDR3 amino acids: CASSPRQNEAFF. The DNA of the CDR3 is TGTGCCAGCTCCCCTCGACAGAATGAAGCTTTCTTT.

As concerns this clonotype: One end of the junction does not line up with germline, which may come from a read error. The V and J genes are TRBV9 and TRBJ2-7; the D gene is possibly TRBD2 (5 bases). The length of the CDR3 is 13 residues. Germline CDR1 and CDR2: SGDLS and YYNGEE. As DNA, the CDR3 is TGTGCCAGCAGCGTAGTCGGAGGCTACGGGCAGTACTTC. Amino acid sequence: CASSVVGGYGQYF.

This clonotype was seen ten or more times. The rearrangement joins TRBV28 to TRBJ1-4; no clear D gene. Trimming pared 1 base from V and 0 bases from J, leaving 9 bases between. Looked up from germline, CDR1 is MDHEN and CDR2 is SYDVKM. The CDR3 has 16 amino acids. CDR3 in DNA: TGTGCCAGCAGTTTATACGGAGTTGCAACTAATGAAAAACTGTTTTTT. Its protein product is CASSLYGVATNEKLFF.

Ten or more counts support this clonotype. The J gene is TRBJ1-5, the V gene TRBV27, with TRBD1 identical over 7 bases. The CDR3 covers 16 residues. The germline gives CDR1 MNHEY, CDR2 SMNVEV (reference sequence). The V and J ends lost 4 bases and 6 bases, in that order; junction bases with no gene match: 12. The CDR3: CASSSTTYRGSQPQHF. CDR3 DNA: TGTGCCAGCAGTTCCACGACTTACAGGGGTAGTCAGCCCCAGCATTTT.

This clonotype was detected ten times or more. The chain carries TRBV6-1 and TRBJ1-4; TRBD1 aligns across 9 bases. This CDR3 comprises 14 residues. CDR1 is MNHNS and CDR2 is SASEGT in the germline V gene. V was clipped by 5 bases and J by 4 bases; unmatched bases: 2. The DNA for the CDR3 is TGTGCCAGCAGTCCGACAGGGGGTAATGAAAAACTGTTTTTT. It yields the protein CASSPTGGNEKLFF.

This clonotype was detected many times. The J gene is TRBJ1-2, the V gene TRBV15, with D possibly TRBD1 on 6 matching bases. Germline assignment: CDR1 LNHNV and CDR2 YYDKDF (reference sequence). Trimming took 1 base from V and 4 from J, leaving 13 bases between them. CDR3 length: 15 residues. The CDR3 is CATSRALGGSYGYTF. In DNA, the CDR3 is TGTGCCACCAGCAGAGCTCTAGGGGGGAGCTATGGCTACACCTTC.

The chain combines TRBV3-1 with TRBJ2-7; 7 positions agree with TRBD2. The CDR3 consists of 14 residues. The J segment lost 7 bases and the V segment lost 11 bases, leaving 17 bases of the junction unmatched. CDR1 and CDR2 (germline): LGHDT, YNNKEL (reference sequence). The CDR3 nucleotides read TGTGCCGCGGGGGAACTTGGCAGGGTGAGTGAGCAGTACTTC. Encoded protein: CAAGELGRVSEQYF.